Here is one T cell receptor beta chain with its context. This clonotype was observed at least ten times. Which antigen it targets is not known. Base qualities are not at hand, and no much larger clone is one base apart. In light of the paper, this sample's time point label describes: after trial treatment. The treatment or condition label on this specimen signifies: LDRT plus nivolumab, ipilimumab, low-dose cyclophosphamide and aspirin (RACIN trial). The donors came from RACIN, which was a single-arm phase I dose-escalation trial that paired nivolumab and ipilimumab with aspirin, low-dose cyclophosphamide and low-dose radiotherapy. To be eligible, a patient needed to have an advanced solid tumor that was TIL-negative. The sample comes from a study of low-dose radiotherapy and immunotherapy resistance in tumors (dated 2022 in TCRdb). In the study overall: Cohort 1 received 0.5 Gy per fraction every 2 weeks, with a prescribed total PTV dose of 6.5 Gy. Patients in Cohort 2 were given 1 Gy per fraction every two weeks, for a total of 13 Gy across 26 weeks. Patients were given nivolumab as a 240 mg flat dose every two weeks and ipilimumab at 1 mg/kg every six weeks, with both drugs delivered intravenously. Cyclophosphamide 200 mg/m2 was given intravenously every two weeks, one day before each radiation and immunotherapy administration. Starting on cycle 1 day 1, patients took 300 mg of aspirin by mouth once daily for four cycles. Trial participants were not randomized into treatment groups. The translational analysis covered eight patients: three from the first dose cohort and the first five from the second dose cohort.

TCRdb names Illumina HiSeq 2500 as the instrument used. First-strand cDNA was synthesized using Superscript III and a set of TRAV- and TRBV-specific primers, so that both TCRalpha and TCRbeta chains were covered. TCRs were amplified with Phusion for about 22 PCR cycles using a constant-region primer together with the adapter attached to the V primers. The isolated mRNA was amplified using the MessageAmp II aRNA Amplification Kit, with in vitro transcription performed for about 15 hours at 37 degrees C. The Dynabeads mRNA DIRECT Purification Kit was used to isolate the mRNA for TCR sequencing. Indexed Illumina adapters were added in a second Phusion PCR of 25 to 30 cycles, and the PCR products were purified with AMPure XP beads. Processing in the source paper ran as follows. Using custom Perl scripts, TCR sequences that encoded the same protein were pooled, out-of-frame sequences were dropped, and the abundance of each clonotype was calculated. The analysis excluded TCR sequences that were supported by just one read. Shannon entropy, Gini index, clonality, richness, and the frequency of TCRs shared between repertoires were included as repertoire metrics. The public reads were quality trimmed at Q25 with fastp and then assembled into clones with MiXCR by TCRdb, keeping productive beta chains. Rows are unified per CDR3 protein, each entry keeping the most common DNA and genes. It is TCRdb's table, rather than the study itself, that gives the V and J calls and clone size. Across this sample there are tens of thousands of distinct CDR3 sequences, with under 55% seen only once. The top ten constitute 4.5% to 7% of the sample.

The germline V gene (reference sequence) supplies CDR1 PRHDT and CDR2 FYEKMQ. V loses 5 bases of germline sequence and J loses 7 bases, and the interval between the two ends is 8 bases. The CDR3 contains 12 residues, cysteine and phenylalanine counted. CDR3 DNA only is kept here, 36 bases in frame from base 1. The sequence was collected from a male donor with gallbladder cancer. Here the sequenced sample was PBMCs, taken after low-dose radiotherapy plus immunotherapy. This sequence uses TRBV13 and TRBJ1-4; the D gene assignment is ambiguous. The nucleotide sequence is TGTGCCAGCAGCGGGAGAGGTGAAAAACTGTTTTTT. This encodes CASSGRGEKLFF.